The TCR beta chain under discussion was sequenced for a study of CD8 T cells in Susac syndrome. Random hexamers primed reverse transcription of roughly 0.5 to 1 ug RNA. Each CDR3 protein gets one entry after TCRdb re-called the immunoSEQ multiplex PCR reads with MiXCR. The sample has 90,000 to 110,000 distinct CDR3 sequences, about 96% seen once; the top ten hold under 0.1%. The CDR3 extends over 14 amino acids. CDR1 and CDR2 from the germline V gene are MNHNY and SVGAGI (reference sequence). The V segment lost 6 bases and the J segment 4 bases; nucleotides outside the gene matches: 3. TEMRA cells were enriched by FACS, and CD4+ and CD8+ T cells were negatively isolated.

Sequencing input: CD4+ T cells from PBMCs. This chain uses TRBV6-6 with TRBJ2-1; 10 bases are a match to TRBD2. This TCR came from a human donor in good health. The CDR3: CASRQTSGYNEQFF. DNA of the CDR3: TGTGCCAGCAGACAGACTAGCGGGTACAATGAGCAGTTCTTC.